This T cell receptor (beta chain) was identified during a study of blood T cells in healthy people across ages. The CDR3 has 20 amino acids. With 7 bases clipped from V and 0 bases from J, the junction kept 19 bases outside the gene matches. Germline-derived CDR1 and CDR2 are MNHEY and SVGEGT. Whole-study findings and limits: The long-lived group displayed more naive CD4+ cells, plus higher diversity, than the aged donors did.

The second PCR ran roughly 6 to 11 cycles with a sample-barcoded 5' primer and J-beta primers. TCRdb used MiXCR to reprocess the 5' RACE reads, holding one entry per CDR3 protein. The sample lists about 1.4 million distinct CDR3 sequences, roughly 59% occurring once. In regard to this clonotype: Its antigen is not identified.

About 10 milliliters was the volume of peripheral blood drawn from each donor. The sequencing input was blood. This TCR was sampled from a man between 18 and 29 years old in good health. This chain uses TRBV6-2 or TRBV6-3 with TRBJ2-7; 12 bases are a match to TRBD1. CDR3 coding DNA: TGTGCCAGCAACGACCAACCTGGGACAGGGGGCTTCCGAAGCTCCTACGAGCAGTACTTC. This codes for CASNDQPGTGGFRSSYEQYF.